The T cell receptor beta chain described here comes from a study of cytomegalovirus exposure and HLA in healthy donors. The PCR contained 60 Vbeta and 13 Jbeta primers. Sequencing was performed with immunoSEQ multiplex PCR; in TCRdb, only in-frame clones are kept and a portion is missing. Of 150,000 to 200,000 clones detected, around 62% appear once; the ten largest clones hold over 2.5%. Remarks on this clone: Its antigen is undetermined.

Study-level results: TCR beta V segments were, for the most part, productive about 87% or about 30% of the time in an earlier analysis. An analysis that came later showed most CMV-associated TCR beta chains appearing HLA-restricted.

The CDR3 has 12 residues. CDR1 is SNHLY, CDR2 FYNNEI, per germline. The V and J ends lost 6 bases and 6 bases respectively, with 11 bases between them. The TCR originated in a man aged 35-49 years in good health and CMV-seronegative. The sequenced sample consisted of PBMCs. This chain uses TRBV2 with TRBJ1-1; D is undetermined. The CDR3 protein is CASSPGSSEAFF. The CDR3 bases are TGTGCCAGCAGCCCTGGGAGTTCTGAAGCTTTCTTT.